These 3 T cell receptor beta chains were sequenced from one sample in a study of T cells after yellow fever vaccination. TCRdb independently ran MiXCR on the 5' RACE reads; one entry per CDR3 protein. Seen here are nearly 350,000 distinct CDR3 sequences, approximately 8% observed once, and the top ten hold 17%. Material: PBMCs, obtained approximately 47 days after the first yellow fever vaccination. Receptors originate from a man younger than 35 who received the YFV17D yellow fever vaccine.

This clonotype was detected only a few times. The rearrangement uses TRBV5-5 and TRBJ2-5; the match to TRBD2 covers 13 bases. From germline, CDR1 is SGHKS and CDR2 YYEKEE (reference sequence). V lost 1 base, J lost 2 bases, and 2 bases stayed unmatched. This CDR3 is built from 16 residues. The CDR3 DNA sequence: TGTGCCAGCAGCTTGTTGACTAGCGGGGGGCAAGAGACCCAGTACTTC. Translated: CASSLLTSGGQETQYF.

This clonotype has at least ten counts. This sequence joins TRBV28 and TRBJ1-6, with D unclear. The CDR3 extends over 14 amino acids. Germline V gene data show CDR1 as MDHEN and CDR2 as SYDVKM. V lost 7 bases and J 1 base, leaving 8 bases between the germline ends. The CDR3 sequence is CASIHGSYNSPLHF. DNA for the CDR3: TGTGCCAGCATCCACGGTTCCTATAATTCACCCCTCCACTTT.

V gene TRBV12-3 or TRBV12-4 combines with J gene TRBJ1-1; D is unclear. The ends were cut back, 6 bases at V and 1 base at J, with 6 bases in the middle. The CDR3 is 12 residues long. The DNA of the CDR3 is TGTGCCAGCAGCACAGCGAACACTGAAGCTTTCTTT. Amino acid sequence: CASSTANTEAFF.